The next 5 T cell receptor beta chains were all read from a single sample in a study of T cell responses to AZD1222 COVID-19 vaccine. Sequenced by immunoSEQ multiplex PCR; TCRdb stores in-frame clones only, minus some. This table has some 140,000 clones, 80% to 90% appearing once. The sample here was peripheral blood, taken on day 0 of AZD1222 vaccination. All receptors derive from an adult in good health.

V gene TRBV6-5 combines with J gene TRBJ2-7; no clear D gene. CDR1 MNHEY and CDR2 SVGAGI come from the germline V gene. This CDR3 has 14 residues. Between the trimmed V and J ends, which lost 6 bases and 0 bases, there was a span of 12 bases. The CDR3 nucleotides are TGTGCCAGCAGCCCATGGTCATCCTCCTACGAGCAGTACTTC. Protein sequence: CASSPWSSSYEQYF.

The rearrangement uses TRBV28 and TRBJ1-1, with 9 bases identical to TRBD1. CDR3 size: 13 residues. V shed 6 bases, J shed 7 bases, and the junction held 6 bases outside the gene matches. CDR1 and CDR2 (germline): MDHEN, SYDVKM. Here the CDR3 DNA reads TGTGCCAGCAGGGGGGGGGACAGGGTTGAAGCTTTCTTT. Amino acids: CASRGGDRVEAFF.

The chain carries TRBV11-2 and TRBJ2-4; D call uncertain. The CDR3 extends over 14 amino acids. Germline V gene data show CDR1 as SGHAT and CDR2 as FQNNGV. V lost 4 bases and J lost 0, with 7 bases in between. This CDR3 is CASSSAVAKNIQYF. The CDR3 nucleotides read TGTGCCAGCAGCTCGGCCGTAGCCAAAAACATTCAGTACTTC. Variable domain in full (rest from reference TRBV11-2 and TRBJ2-4): EAGVAQSPRYKIIEKRQSVAFWCNPISGHATLYWYQQILGQGPKLLIQFQNNGVVDDSQLPKDRFSAERLKGVDSTLKIQPAKLEDSAVYLCASSSAVAKNIQYFGAGTRLSVL.

The J gene is TRBJ2-5, the V gene TRBV4-3, with D maybe TRBD1 (7 bases). This CDR3 has 14 amino acids. In germline, CDR1 is LGHNA, CDR2 YSLEER. Trimming took off 1 base at V and 5 bases at J, with 11 bases between the two ends. This CDR3 is CASSQGRGRETQYF. DNA for the CDR3: TGCGCCAGCAGCCAAGGGAGGGGGCGGGAGACCCAGTACTTC.

The gene calls are TRBV27 and TRBJ1-2, with a weak D call TRBD1 (5 bases). V lost 6 bases and J 4 bases, leaving 12 bases between the germline ends. Per the germline V gene, CDR1 is MNHEY and CDR2 is SMNVEV (reference sequence). The CDR3 totals 13 residues. CDR3 coding DNA: TGTGCCAGCAGCTTCCGGGACGGCTATGGCTACACCTTC. Translated, it gives CASSFRDGYGYTF.